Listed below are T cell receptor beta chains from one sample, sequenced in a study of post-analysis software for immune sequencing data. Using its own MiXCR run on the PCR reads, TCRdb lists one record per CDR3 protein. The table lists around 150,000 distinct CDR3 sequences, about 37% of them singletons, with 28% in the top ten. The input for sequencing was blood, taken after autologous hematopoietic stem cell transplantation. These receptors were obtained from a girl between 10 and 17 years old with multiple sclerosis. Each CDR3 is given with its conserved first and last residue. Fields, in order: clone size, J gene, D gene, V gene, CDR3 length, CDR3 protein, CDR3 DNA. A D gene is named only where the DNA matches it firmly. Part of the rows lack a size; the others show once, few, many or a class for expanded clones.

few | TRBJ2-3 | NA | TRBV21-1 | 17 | CASSTLAGHRGEDTQYF | TGTGCCAGCAGCACTCTAGCGGGCCATCGGGGGGAAGATACGCAGTATTTT
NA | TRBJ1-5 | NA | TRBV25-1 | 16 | CASSPAGGGGNQPQHF | TGTGCCAGCAGCCCCGCTGGGGGGGGTGGCAATCAGCCCCAGCATTTT
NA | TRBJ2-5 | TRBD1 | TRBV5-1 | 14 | CASSIGQGIGTQYF | TGCGCCAGCAGCATCGGACAGGGGATTGGGACCCAGTACTTC
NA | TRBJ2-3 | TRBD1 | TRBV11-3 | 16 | CASSLSGTGFSGTQYF | TGTGCCAGCAGCTTATCCGGGACAGGGTTTTCAGGTACGCAGTATTTT
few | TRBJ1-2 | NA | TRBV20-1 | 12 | CSARVEGYGYTF | TGCAGTGCTAGAGTGGAGGGCTATGGCTACACCTTC
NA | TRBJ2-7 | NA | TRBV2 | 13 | CASDRRGPYEQYF | TGTGCCAGCGATAGGAGGGGACCCTACGAGCAGTACTTC
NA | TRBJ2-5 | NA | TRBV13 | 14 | CASSLAPSQETQYF | TGTGCCAGCAGCTTAGCCCCCTCCCAAGAGACCCAGTACTTC
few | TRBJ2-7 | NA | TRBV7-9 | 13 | CASSRDSSYEQYF | TGTGCCAGCAGCCGCGACAGCTCCTACGAGCAGTACTTC
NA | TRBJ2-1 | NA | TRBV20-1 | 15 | CSATKGGLRYNEQFF | TGCAGTGCAACTAAAGGGGGACTCCGCTACAATGAGCAGTTCTTC
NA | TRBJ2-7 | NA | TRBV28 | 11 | CASSSPAEQYF | TGTGCCAGCAGTTCCCCGGCCGAGCAGTACTTC
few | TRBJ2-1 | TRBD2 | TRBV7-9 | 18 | CASSPGTSGSSSYNEQFF | TGTGCCAGCAGCCCCGGGACTAGCGGGTCGAGCTCCTACAATGAGCAGTTCTTC
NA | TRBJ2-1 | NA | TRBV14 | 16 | CASSQDLAPGYNEQFF | TGTGCCAGCAGCCAGGATCTAGCGCCCGGATACAATGAGCAGTTCTTC
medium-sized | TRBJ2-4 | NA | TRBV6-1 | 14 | CATLQGGGKNIQYF | TGTGCCACTTTACAGGGTGGGGGCAAAAACATTCAGTACTTC
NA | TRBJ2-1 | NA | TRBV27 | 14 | CASSLVQDHNEQFF | TGTGCCAGCAGTTTAGTTCAAGACCACAATGAGCAGTTCTTC
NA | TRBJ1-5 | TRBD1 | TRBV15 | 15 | CATSRDRVSNQPQHF | TGTGCCACCAGCAGGGACAGGGTGAGCAATCAGCCCCAGCATTTT
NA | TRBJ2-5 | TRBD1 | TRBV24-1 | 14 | CATRGTGSQETQYF | TGTGCCACCAGGGGGACAGGGTCCCAAGAGACCCAGTACTTC
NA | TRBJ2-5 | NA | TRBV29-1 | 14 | CSVEPLSREETQYF | TGCAGCGTTGAGCCCCTTAGCCGGGAGGAGACCCAGTACTTC
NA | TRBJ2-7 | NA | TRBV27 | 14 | CASSVTGGPVEQYF | TGTGCCAGCAGTGTCACTGGGGGTCCTGTGGAGCAGTACTTC
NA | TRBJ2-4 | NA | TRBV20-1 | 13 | CSARTTAKNIQYF | TGCAGTGCTAGAACGACGGCCAAAAACATTCAGTACTTC
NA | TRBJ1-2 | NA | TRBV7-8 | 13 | CASSLPGSYGYTF | TGTGCCAGCAGCTTACCCGGGAGCTATGGCTACACCTTC
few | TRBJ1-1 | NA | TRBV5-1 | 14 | CASRTGTQNTEAFF | TGCGCCAGCAGGACCGGGACCCAGAACACTGAAGCTTTCTTT
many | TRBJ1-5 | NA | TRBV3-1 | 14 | CASSQGWGQQPQHF | TGTGCCAGCAGCCAAGGTTGGGGTCAGCAGCCCCAGCATTTT
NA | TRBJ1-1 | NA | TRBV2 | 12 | CASPDRNTEAFF | TGTGCCAGCCCGGACAGGAACACTGAAGCTTTCTTT
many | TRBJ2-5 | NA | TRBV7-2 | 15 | CASSYVVSRGETQYF | TGTGCCAGCAGCTACGTCGTTAGCCGGGGGGAGACCCAGTACTTC
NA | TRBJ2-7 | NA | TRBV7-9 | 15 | CASSFLGPGPYEQYF | TGTGCCAGCAGCTTTTTGGGGCCGGGACCCTACGAGCAGTACTTC
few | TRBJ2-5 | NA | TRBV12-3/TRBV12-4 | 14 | CASSLKGLQETQYF | TGTGCCAGCAGTTTAAAGGGGCTGCAAGAGACCCAGTACTTC
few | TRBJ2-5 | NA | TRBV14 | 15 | CASSLQGERQETQYF | TGTGCCAGCAGCCTCCAGGGTGAGAGGCAAGAGACCCAGTACTTC
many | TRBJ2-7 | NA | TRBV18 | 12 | CASSPRQGAQYF | TGTGCCAGCTCACCAAGGCAGGGTGCGCAGTACTTC
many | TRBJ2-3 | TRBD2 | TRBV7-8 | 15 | CASSLVLAGTDTQYF | TGTGCCAGCAGCTTAGTACTAGCGGGCACAGATACGCAGTATTTT
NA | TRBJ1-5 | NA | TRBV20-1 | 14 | CSAGARVSNQPQHF | TGCAGTGCGGGAGCCCGGGTCAGCAATCAGCCCCAGCATTTT